The entry below gives a single T cell receptor (beta chain) sequence along with its context. Its antigen is currently unknown. The CDR3 totals 15 residues. Germline V gene sequence: CDR1 SEHNR, CDR2 FQNEAQ (reference sequence). V lost 2 bases and J 2 bases, leaving 7 bases between the germline ends. This sample stems from a study of T-cell memory formation after mild COVID-19. Study results and limitations: The second-wave clones peaking on day 37 were not confirmed as SARS-CoV-2-specific.

Libraries for TCRalpha and TCRbeta carried sample barcodes and unique molecular identifiers via 5'RACE. TCRdb reprocessed the 5' RACE reads with MiXCR, giving one entry per CDR3 protein. Of 250,000 to 400,000 distinct CDR3 sequences in the sample, 14% were seen once. Sequencing input: PBMCs or a T cell subset sorted from them (not recorded which). The chain joins TRBV7-9 to TRBJ1-6; D gene uncertain. This receptor was identified in a man aged 18 to 29 who had mild COVID-19 (a few samples of this study predate the infection). Cell type and time point are not known. This chain's CDR3 is CASSLFGPYNSPLHF. As DNA, the CDR3 is TGTGCCAGCAGCTTATTCGGTCCCTATAATTCACCCCTCCACTTT.